This T cell receptor beta chain was recovered during a study of blood T cell repertoires in COVID-19. Using immunoSEQ multiplex PCR, the repertoire was profiled, and TCRdb retains in-frame clones only, with some absent. The sample lists a few hundred thousand clones, about 90% seen once, with approximately 5.2% in the top ten. The material sequenced was PBMCs or T cells enriched from blood (not recorded which). The clonotype was recovered from a woman aged 25 to 39 who had recovered from COVID-19.

CDR3 coding DNA: TGTGCCAGCAGCCGACGACAGGGCATGGATGACGAGCAGTACTTC. Translated: CASSRRQGMDDEQYF. The chain uses TRBV9 and TRBJ2-7; 7 nucleotides match TRBD1. CDR1 and CDR2 from the germline V gene are SGDLS and YYNGEE. V dropped 4 bases and J dropped 5; count of bases not matched to a gene: 12. CDR3 size: 15 residues. The whole variable domain, remainder taken from reference TRBV9 and TRBJ2-7, is DSGVTQTPKHLITATGQRVTLRCSPRSGDLSVYWYQQSLDQGLQFLIQYYNGEERAKGNILERFSAQQFPDLHSELNLSSLELGDSALYFCASSRRQGMDDEQYFGPGTRLTVT.